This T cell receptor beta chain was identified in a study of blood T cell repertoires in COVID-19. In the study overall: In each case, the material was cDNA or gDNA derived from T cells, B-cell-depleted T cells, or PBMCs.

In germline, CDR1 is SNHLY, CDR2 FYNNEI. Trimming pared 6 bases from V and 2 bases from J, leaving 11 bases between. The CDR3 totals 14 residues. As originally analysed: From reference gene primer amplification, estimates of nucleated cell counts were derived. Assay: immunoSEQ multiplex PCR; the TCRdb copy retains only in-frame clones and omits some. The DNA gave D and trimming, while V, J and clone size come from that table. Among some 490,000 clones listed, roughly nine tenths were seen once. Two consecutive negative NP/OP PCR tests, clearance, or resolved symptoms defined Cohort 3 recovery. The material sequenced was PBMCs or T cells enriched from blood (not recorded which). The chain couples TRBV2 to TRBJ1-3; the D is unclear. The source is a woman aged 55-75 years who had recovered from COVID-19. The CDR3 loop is CASREAPAGNTIYF. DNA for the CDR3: TGTGCCAGCAGGGAGGCCCCGGCTGGAAACACCATATATTTT.